This T cell receptor (beta chain) was captured by sequencing in a study of T cell repertoires in cytomegalovirus infection. Study information: In the study, CMV epitopes included recently identified HLA-C-restricted and well-studied HLA-B-restricted ones.

Notes on this clonotype: The antigen remains undetermined.

This CDR3 contains 15 residues. CDR1 and CDR2 from the germline V gene are SGHTA and FQGNSA. The V end lost 1 base, the J end lost 0 bases, and 8 bases lay between the germline ends. One entry per CDR3 protein results from TCRdb running MiXCR on the reads. The data contain 550,000 to 700,000 distinct CDR3 sequences, almost 40% of them singletons. Findings of the study overall: Frequencies of public TCR beta families were cumulated, and this identified carriers of CMV plus the relevant HLA. The ex vivo response was dominated by HLA-C-restricted CMV-specific TCR beta clonotypes.

Sequencing used cultured PBMCs, obtained from culture after CMV antigen stimulation. The chain combines TRBV7-2 with TRBJ2-3, with no clear D. The origin of this receptor is a human donor in good health (CMV status not recorded). Some clones in this sample may be carry-over from other donors' samples. CDR3 sequence (DNA): TGTGCCAGCAGCTTAGGCTACTCTAGCACAGATACGCAGTATTTT. Protein sequence: CASSLGYSSTDTQYF. The variable domain in full, completed from reference TRBV7-2 and TRBJ2-3, reads GAGVSQSPSNKVTEKGKDVELRCDPISGHTALYWYRQSLGQGLEFLIYFQGNSAPDKSGLPSDRFSAERTGGSVSTLTIQRTQQEDSAVYLCASSLGYSSTDTQYFGPGTRLTVL.